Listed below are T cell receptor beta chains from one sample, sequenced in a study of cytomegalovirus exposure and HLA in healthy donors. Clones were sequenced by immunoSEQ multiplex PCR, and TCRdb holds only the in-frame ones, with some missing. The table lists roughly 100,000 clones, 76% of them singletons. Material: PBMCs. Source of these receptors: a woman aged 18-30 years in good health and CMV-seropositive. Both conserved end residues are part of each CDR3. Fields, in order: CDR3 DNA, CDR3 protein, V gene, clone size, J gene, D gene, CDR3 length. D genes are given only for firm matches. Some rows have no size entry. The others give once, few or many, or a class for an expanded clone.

DNA: TGTGCCAGCTCACCACCGACAGGGGGCAGGAACATTCAGTACTTC
CDR3: CASSPPTGGRNIQYF
V: TRBV18
size: -
J: TRBJ2-4
D: TRBD1
length: 15

DNA: TGTGCCAGCAGTTCCCCGACAGGGACCAACACCGGGGAGCTGTTTTTT
CDR3: CASSSPTGTNTGELFF
V: TRBV27
size: once
J: TRBJ2-2
D: TRBD1
length: 16

DNA: TGCGCCAGCAGTACTGGATTAAGGACAGTCTACGAGCAGTACTTC
CDR3: CASSTGLRTVYEQYF
V: TRBV5-1
size: -
J: TRBJ2-7
D: -
length: 15

DNA: TGCAGCGTTGAAGAGGGGACAGGTCGACAAGAGACCCAGTACTTC
CDR3: CSVEEGTGRQETQYF
V: TRBV29-1
size: few
J: TRBJ2-5
D: TRBD1
length: 15

DNA: TGTGCCAGCAGTGATTTTGGAGGGTTCTATGGCTACACCTTC
CDR3: CASSDFGGFYGYTF
V: TRBV25-1
size: -
J: TRBJ1-2
D: -
length: 14

DNA: TGCAGCGTTGGACGAAACAGGGGACTTTCGGATGAGCAGTTCTTC
CDR3: CSVGRNRGLSDEQFF
V: TRBV29-1
size: once
J: TRBJ2-1
D: -
length: 15

DNA: TGTGCCAGCAGCCAACAGGGATGGGCCTATGGCTACACCTTC
CDR3: CASSQQGWAYGYTF
V: TRBV6-5
size: -
J: TRBJ1-2
D: -
length: 14

DNA: TGCGCCAGCACCAACCCGGGGGACGGTCAAGAGACCCAGTACTTC
CDR3: CASTNPGDGQETQYF
V: TRBV5-1
size: -
J: TRBJ2-5
D: -
length: 15

DNA: TGTGCCAGCAGCTTCTCAGGGACCTACGAGCAGTACTTC
CDR3: CASSFSGTYEQYF
V: TRBV5-8
size: -
J: TRBJ2-7
D: -
length: 13

DNA: TGCAGCGTTGAGCCTAACAGGGAACGTGTCTACAATGAGCAGTTCTTC
CDR3: CSVEPNRERVYNEQFF
V: TRBV29-1
size: -
J: TRBJ2-1
D: -
length: 16

DNA: TGTGCCAGTAGTTACCGACAGGGGGCAAACGAAAAACTGTTTTTT
CDR3: CASSYRQGANEKLFF
V: TRBV19
size: -
J: TRBJ1-4
D: TRBD1
length: 15

DNA: TGTGCCAGCAGCACGGGCACTTCCGGGAGCACTGAAGCTTTCTTT
CDR3: CASSTGTSGSTEAFF
V: TRBV9
size: few
J: TRBJ1-1
D: -
length: 15

DNA: TGTGCCAGTAGTAACAGGGGGGAGGTTCAGCCCCAGCATTTT
CDR3: CASSNRGEVQPQHF
V: TRBV19
size: -
J: TRBJ1-5
D: TRBD1
length: 14

DNA: TGCGCCAGCGGGGCGGGAGATACCGGGGAGCTGTTTTTT
CDR3: CASGAGDTGELFF
V: TRBV5-1
size: -
J: TRBJ2-2
D: TRBD2
length: 13

DNA: TGTGCCATCAGTACGACTAGCGGGAGCGGTGACAATGAGCAGTTCTTC
CDR3: CAISTTSGSGDNEQFF
V: TRBV10-3
size: -
J: TRBJ2-1
D: TRBD2
length: 16

DNA: TGTGCCAGCTCAACCCTAGGGCAGGGTCCCTACAATGAGCAGTTCTTC
CDR3: CASSTLGQGPYNEQFF
V: TRBV18
size: -
J: TRBJ2-1
D: -
length: 16

DNA: TGTGCCAGCAGCTTGGAGACACACTATGGCTACACCTTC
CDR3: CASSLETHYGYTF
V: TRBV5-6
size: few
J: TRBJ1-2
D: -
length: 13